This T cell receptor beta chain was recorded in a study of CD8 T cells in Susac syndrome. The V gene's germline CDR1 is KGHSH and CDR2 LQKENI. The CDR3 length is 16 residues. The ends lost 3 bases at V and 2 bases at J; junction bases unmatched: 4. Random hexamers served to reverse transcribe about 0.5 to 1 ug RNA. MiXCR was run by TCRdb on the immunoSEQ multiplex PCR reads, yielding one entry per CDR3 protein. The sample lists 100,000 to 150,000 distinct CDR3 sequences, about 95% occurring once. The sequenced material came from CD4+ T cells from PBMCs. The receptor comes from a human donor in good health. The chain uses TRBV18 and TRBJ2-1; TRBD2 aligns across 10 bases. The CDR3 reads CASSPGAGGPYNEQFF. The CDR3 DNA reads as TGTGCCAGCTCACCGGGAGCGGGAGGGCCCTACAATGAGCAGTTCTTC.